Listed here are 17 T cell receptor beta chains from one sample, sequenced in a study of blood T cell repertoires in COVID-19. Measured with immunoSEQ multiplex PCR; TCRdb has only the in-frame clones, and not every one. This sample has around 180,000 clones, with just under 80% found just once. The specimen was peripheral blood. Receptor source: a man aged 65-85 years with active or convalescent COVID-19.

For this clone: Its ends do not fully match the called genes, so a read error is possible. V is TRBV7-9 and J is TRBJ2-5, with 10 bases matching TRBD2. This CDR3 spans 16 amino acids. From germline, CDR1 is SEHNR and CDR2 FQNEAQ (reference sequence). CDR3 DNA: TGTGCCAGCAGCTTCATAAGCGGGAGGGCACAAGGGACCCAGTACTTC. Encoded protein: CASSFISGRAQGTQYF.

This chain joins TRBV12-1 and TRBJ2-3; the D call TRBD2 from the table was never checked on the DNA. TRBV12-1 corresponds to a pseudogene. The CDR3 has 11 residues. The CDR3 sequence: CASILTDTQYF. The CDR3 DNA reads TGTGCCAGCATCCTCACAGATACGCAGTATTTT.

The CDR3 sequence is CASSLGEDQPQHF. The CDR3, as DNA: TGTGCCAGCAGCTTGGGCGAAGATCAGCCCCAGCATTTT. The chain employs TRBV5-6 and TRBJ1-5; D unresolved. The germline CDR1 and CDR2 sequences are SGHDT and YYEEEE. V lost 0 bases and J 5 bases, leaving 6 bases between the germline ends. There are 13 residues in the CDR3.

The V gene is TRBV19, the J gene TRBJ1-5; 7 positions match TRBD1. This CDR3 has 16 residues. Germline-derived CDR1 and CDR2 are LNHDA and SQIVND (reference sequence). Unmatched junction bases numbered 9, after V lost 7 bases and J lost 0 bases. In DNA, the CDR3 is TGTGCCAGTACCCGCAAGGACAGGTATAGCAATCAGCCCCAGCATTTT. The encoded protein is CASTRKDRYSNQPQHF.

On this clone: The junction does not match germline at one end; this may be a read error. The chain couples TRBV6-2 or TRBV6-3 to TRBJ2-7; D gene ambiguous. The CDR3 has 13 amino acids. The germline V gene has CDR1 MNHEY and CDR2 SVGEGT. The CDR3 region has the DNA TGTGCCAGCAGTTTGTCAGGCTATCTCCCCTCCGGTTTC. It yields the protein CASSLSGYLPSGF.

V gene TRBV2 combines with J gene TRBJ2-1; 7 bases match TRBD2. The germline gives CDR1 SNHLY, CDR2 FYNNEI. The CDR3 consists of 14 residues. V was pared by 7 bases and J by 12 bases, with 15 bases of the junction left unmatched. This CDR3 reads CASKVGAGEGGQFF. The CDR3 DNA sequence: TGTGCCAGCAAGGTGGGAGCCGGGGAGGGCGGGCAGTTCTTC.

This sequence joins TRBV4-3 and TRBJ1-1; the D is unclear. Between the trimmed V and J ends, which lost 0 bases and 3 bases, there was a span of 14 bases. This CDR3 is 16 amino acids long. CDR1 LGHNA and CDR2 YSLEER come from the germline V gene. The CDR3 DNA reads TGCGCCAGCAGCCAAGACGGGAGGGTAAGGGACACTGAAGCTTTCTTT. Amino acids: CASSQDGRVRDTEAFF.

The count of this clone is one. This chain joins TRBV9 and TRBJ1-3; no clear D. Germline V CDR1 and CDR2: SGDLS, YYNGEE. This CDR3 region has 14 residues. V dropped 4 bases and J dropped 4 bases, with 12 bases sitting between them. This CDR3 reads CASSPQTAGNTIYF. DNA of the CDR3: TGTGCCAGCAGCCCCCAAACAGCCGGAAACACCATATATTTT.

Only one count was recorded for this clone. The J gene is TRBJ1-5, the V gene TRBV27, with 7 bases fitting TRBD1. Germline V lookup: CDR1 MNHEY, CDR2 SMNVEV (reference sequence). Trimming took 5 bases from V and 2 from J; bases not matched to a gene: 3. CDR3 length equals 14 residues. The CDR3: CASSRTGGNQPQHF. The CDR3 coding sequence is TGTGCCAGCAGTCGGACAGGCGGCAATCAGCCCCAGCATTTT.

V is TRBV6-1 and J is TRBJ2-3; 8 bases map to TRBD2. The CDR3 loop spans 18 amino acids. CDR1 MNHNS and CDR2 SASEGT come from the germline V gene. With 2 bases clipped from V and 0 bases from J, the junction kept 10 bases outside the gene matches. The CDR3 region is CASSERRLVAGSTDTQYF. The CDR3 DNA reads TGTGCCAGCAGTGAACGACGTCTGGTAGCGGGGAGCACAGATACGCAGTATTTT.

The rearrangement links TRBV27 to TRBJ1-1, with D possibly being TRBD1 (6 bases). The CDR3 loop spans 14 amino acids. Germline V gene data show CDR1 as MNHEY and CDR2 as SMNVEV (reference sequence). Trimming removed 9 bases from V and 5 bases from J, with 19 bases in between. The CDR3 coding sequence is TGTGCCAGTTACCGCGGGGGGCGATGGACTGAAGCTTTCTTT. This translates into CASYRGGRWTEAFF.

This rearrangement joins TRBV11-2 to TRBJ2-1; 14 bases line up with TRBD2. V shed 0 bases and J 0 bases; nucleotides not matched to a gene: 4. The germline gives CDR1 SGHAT, CDR2 FQNNGV. CDR3 length: 19 amino acids. The CDR3 DNA reads TGTGCCAGCAGCTTAGAGGGACTAGCGGGGGAGGGCTCCTACAATGAGCAGTTCTTC. Amino acid sequence: CASSLEGLAGEGSYNEQFF.

This sequence joins TRBV10-2 and TRBJ2-1; a possible D gene is TRBD2 (5 bases). Per germline, CDR1 WSHSY and CDR2 SAAADI. The V and J ends lost 7 bases and 7 bases respectively, with 8 bases between them. This CDR3 comprises 11 residues. The CDR3 DNA sequence: TGCGCCAGCATTTCGGGGAATGAGCAGTTCTTC. Translation gives CASISGNEQFF.

A note on this clone: Other DNA sequences within the sample encode an identical CDR3. The CDR3 reads CASSPPGQNTEAFF. The CDR3, as DNA: TGTGCCAGCTCACCACCGGGACAAAACACTGAAGCTTTCTTT. The V call is TRBV18, the J call TRBJ1-1, with D possibly matching TRBD1 (6 bases). The CDR3 loop spans 14 amino acids. Trimming stripped 0 bases from V and 2 bases from J, with 7 bases between. Germline values: CDR1 KGHSH, CDR2 LQKENI. Using reference TRBV18 and TRBJ1-1 for the parts outside the CDR3, the full variable domain is NAGVMQNPRHLVRRRGQEARLRCSPMKGHSHVYWYRQLPEEGLKFMVYLQKENIIDESGMPKERFSAEFPKEGPSILRIQQVVRGDSAAYFCASSPPGQNTEAFFGQGTRLTVV.

The V and J genes are TRBV7-2 and TRBJ1-2; the D gene is possibly TRBD1 (5 bases). The CDR3 loop spans 15 amino acids. Trimming shortened V by 0 bases and J by 4 bases, and 12 bases separated the two germline ends. CDR1 and CDR2 (germline): SGHTA, FQGNSA. In nucleotides, the CDR3 is TGTGCCAGCAGCTTAGCGGCAGGGAAGGTCTATGGCTACACCTTC. This sequence encodes CASSLAAGKVYGYTF.

The CDR3 is CASSTHRGGEQFF. CDR3 DNA sequence: TGTGCCAGCAGTACCCACAGGGGTGGGGAGCAGTTCTTC. V and J are TRBV6-5 and TRBJ2-1; 7 nucleotides align to TRBD1. The V segment lost 5 bases and the J segment 10 bases; nucleotides outside the gene matches: 8. The CDR3 length is 13 residues. Germline V gives CDR1 MNHEY, CDR2 SVGAGI.

The rearrangement uses TRBV30 and TRBJ1-1, with 7 bases identical to TRBD1. The ends lost 3 bases at V and 1 base at J; junction bases unmatched: 8. Germline assignment: CDR1 GTSNPN and CDR2 SVGIG (reference sequence). The CDR3 length is 15 residues. Here the CDR3 reads CAWSASGTANTEAFF. The CDR3 DNA follows: TGTGCCTGGAGCGCCTCCGGGACAGCGAACACTGAAGCTTTCTTT.